The next 32 T cell receptor beta chains were all read from a single sample in a study of T cell responses to AZD1222 COVID-19 vaccine. The assay was immunoSEQ multiplex PCR, and TCRdb's table has in-frame clones only and misses some. The table has tens of thousands of clones, 81% seen once. This specimen consisted of peripheral blood, obtained 28 days after the second AZD1222 dose. The source is an adult who received the AZD1222 COVID-19 vaccine.

The chain recombines TRBV4-1 with TRBJ2-4, with TRBD1 identical over 7 bases. The CDR3 runs to 16 residues. Trimming took 9 bases from V and 0 from J; bases not matched to a gene: 11. Germline lookup yields CDR1 MGHRA and CDR2 YSYEKL. CDR3 protein: CAREPGQSVAKNIQYF. CDR3 sequence (DNA): TGCGCCAGAGAACCGGGACAGAGTGTAGCCAAAAACATTCAGTACTTC.

This clone occurred a few times. V usage is TRBV12-5 and J usage is TRBJ2-3, with TRBD2 identical over 8 bases. This CDR3 comprises 15 residues. J gave up 3 bases and V 5 bases, and 7 bases lay outside the gene matches. Germline V gene lookup returns CDR1 LGHNT and CDR2 FRNRAP. CDR3 region: CASGPTGGETDTQYF. The DNA for the CDR3 is TGTGCTAGTGGTCCTACGGGGGGGGAGACAGATACGCAGTATTTT.

This clone was seen repeatedly, ten times or more. The V call is TRBV6-5, the J call TRBJ2-2, with D tentatively TRBD2 (6 bases). This CDR3 has 14 residues. Germline V gene data show CDR1 as MNHEY and CDR2 as SVGAGI. Trimming pared 8 bases from V and 5 bases from J, leaving 15 bases between. The CDR3 region is CASAPGLATGELFF. The CDR3 nucleotides are TGTGCCAGCGCTCCGGGACTGGCGACCGGGGAGCTGTTTTTT.

This sequence joins TRBV21-1 and TRBJ1-6; the D segment call TRBD1 is taken from the table without a DNA check. TRBV21-1 is deemed a pseudogene. The CDR3 has 17 residues. The CDR3 nucleotides read TGTGCCAGCAGCAAAGGGCAGGGGGCCTCCTATAATTCACCCCTCCACTTT. Amino acids: CASSKGQGASYNSPLHF.

The gene calls are TRBV5-1 and TRBJ2-3; the match to TRBD2 covers 10 bases. CDR3 length: 15 amino acids. Germline V gene data show CDR1 as SGHRS and CDR2 as YFSETQ. Unmatched junction bases numbered 4, after V lost 0 bases and J lost 6 bases. The CDR3, as DNA: TGCGCCAGCAGCTTGGCTAGCGGGGGTGTCGATACGCAGTATTTT. This codes for CASSLASGGVDTQYF.

This chain uses TRBV5-4 with TRBJ1-3; D is ambiguous. The ends were cut back, 0 bases at V and 0 bases at J, with 10 bases in the middle. The V gene's germline CDR1 is SGHNT and CDR2 YYREEE (reference sequence). The CDR3 consists of 16 residues. This chain's CDR3 is CASSLEGLFSGNTIYF. CDR3 nucleotide sequence: TGTGCCAGCAGCTTGGAGGGCCTCTTCTCTGGAAACACCATATATTTT.

This rearrangement joins TRBV3-1 (or the pseudogene TRBV3-2) to TRBJ2-5, with 11 positions matching TRBD2. The CDR3 runs 19 residues. J gave up 4 bases and V 0 bases, and 13 bases lay outside the gene matches. CDR1 is LGHDT, CDR2 YNNKEL, per germline (reference sequence). CDR3 nucleotide sequence: TGTGCCAGCAGCCAAGATCGGATAGCGGGAGGGCCGAATAGAGAGACCCAGTACTTC. Translating gives CASSQDRIAGGPNRETQYF.

V is TRBV19 and J is TRBJ1-6; possible D gene TRBD1, 5 bases. The germline V and J ends were trimmed by 4 bases and 3 bases, with 7 bases remaining between them. Germline CDR1 reads LNHDA; CDR2 reads SQIVND (reference sequence). The CDR3 consists of 14 residues. As DNA, the CDR3 is TGTGCCAGTAGTACACAGGACTATAATTCACCCCTCCACTTT. This encodes CASSTQDYNSPLHF.

This rearrangement joins TRBV7-8 to TRBJ1-5, with D perhaps matching TRBD1 (5 bases). CDR1 and CDR2 (germline): SGHVS, FQNEAQ. V was trimmed by 0 bases and J by 8 bases, leaving 14 bases between them. The CDR3 runs 15 residues. CDR3 residues: CASSLAGTAWEPQHF. DNA for the CDR3: TGTGCCAGCAGCTTAGCGGGGACGGCCTGGGAGCCCCAGCATTTT.

The V and J genes are TRBV9 and TRBJ1-2; D is uncertain. Germline CDR1 SGDLS, CDR2 YYNGEE. The CDR3 covers 13 residues. V was trimmed by 4 bases and J by 4 bases, leaving 11 bases between them. CDR3 sequence reads: CASSLLDGYGYTF. The CDR3 coding sequence is TGTGCCAGCAGCCTTTTGGACGGCTATGGCTACACCTTC.

The genes are TRBV5-1 and TRBJ1-4; perhaps TRBD1 as D (5 bases). This CDR3 has 14 residues. Germline values: CDR1 SGHRS, CDR2 YFSETQ. With 4 bases removed from V and 5 bases from J, the gap between germline ends came to 12 bases. Here the CDR3 reads CASSPGGLNEKLFF. In DNA form, the CDR3 reads TGCGCCAGCAGCCCGGGGGGGTTGAATGAAAAACTGTTTTTT.

The chain combines TRBV3-1 (or the pseudogene TRBV3-2) with TRBJ1-2; maybe TRBD1 (5 bases). The CDR3 spans 16 residues. Germline CDR1 and CDR2: LGHDT and YNNKEL (reference sequence). V gave up 3 bases and J gave up 5 bases, with 19 bases separating them. CDR3 bases: TGTGCCAGCAGCCATGGGGACGGGTCGGATGGGTATGGCTACACCTTC. Protein sequence: CASSHGDGSDGYGYTF.

The chain links TRBV9 to TRBJ1-2, with D hard to call. From germline, CDR1 is SGDLS and CDR2 YYNGEE. V lost 0 bases, J lost 5 bases, and 8 bases lay in between. The CDR3 length is 13 residues. Here the CDR3 DNA reads TGTGCCAGCAGCGTAGGAGGTGTGTATGGCTACACCTTC. Amino acid sequence: CASSVGGVYGYTF.

The chain employs TRBV6-1 and TRBJ1-5; no clear D. Trimming stripped 1 base from V and 7 bases from J, with 14 bases between. Germline V gives CDR1 MNHNS, CDR2 SASEGT. This CDR3 region has 15 residues. The CDR3 sequence: CASSEDGGRYQPQHF. CDR3 DNA: TGTGCCAGCAGTGAAGACGGAGGGAGATACCAGCCCCAGCATTTT.

As DNA, the CDR3 is TGCGCCAGCAGCTCGGGACTAGCGGGGATCACCGGGGAGCTGTTTTTT. The encoded protein is CASSSGLAGITGELFF. The genes are TRBV5-1 and TRBJ2-2, with 13 bases matching TRBD2. This CDR3 has 16 residues. The J segment lost 4 bases and the V segment lost 3 bases, leaving 3 bases of the junction unmatched. From germline, CDR1 is SGHRS and CDR2 YFSETQ.

The chain has TRBV9 and TRBJ2-1; possible D gene TRBD2, 6 bases. The V gene lost 8 bases and the J gene lost 0 bases, with 12 bases spanning the gap. The CDR3 consists of 14 residues. Germline CDR1 SGDLS, CDR2 YYNGEE. The CDR3 region is CASNRRDSYNEQFF. The CDR3 DNA reads TGTGCCAGTAATCGGCGGGACTCCTACAATGAGCAGTTCTTC.

This rearrangement joins TRBV18 to TRBJ1-2; TRBD1 agrees at 10 bases. Trimming at V came to 5 bases and at J to 7 bases, leaving 4 bases not matched to a gene. CDR3 length equals 13 residues. The germline V gene encodes CDR1 KGHSH and CDR2 LQKENI. In DNA form, the CDR3 reads TGTGCCAGCTCAAGACAGGGGGCCTCTGGCTACACCTTC. It is translated as CASSRQGASGYTF.

The V and J genes are TRBV5-4 and TRBJ2-2; TRBD2 aligns across 7 bases. CDR1 SGHNT and CDR2 YYREEE come from the germline V gene (reference sequence). The CDR3 is made up of 16 amino acids. V lost 6 bases to trimming and J lost 10 bases; unmatched junction nucleotides: 18. As DNA, the CDR3 is TGTGCCAGCACCCCTGGCCGGCAGGTGGGGGGGAAGGAGCTGTTTTTT. Amino acids: CASTPGRQVGGKELFF.

The chain carries TRBV5-1 and TRBJ2-5, with D uncertain. V dropped 2 bases and J dropped 3 bases, with 5 bases sitting between them. The CDR3 is made up of 12 amino acids. The germline V gene encodes CDR1 SGHRS and CDR2 YFSETQ. The CDR3 protein is CASSFSEETQYF. Here the CDR3 DNA reads TGCGCCAGCAGCTTCAGCGAAGAGACCCAGTACTTC.

The chain links TRBV29-1 to TRBJ2-5; 8 positions match TRBD2. This CDR3 comprises 15 residues. Trimming took 3 bases from V and 1 from J; bases not matched to a gene: 7. CDR1 SQVTM and CDR2 ANQGSEA come from the germline V gene. This CDR3 is CSVDGLAGIQETQYF. The CDR3 DNA sequence: TGCAGCGTTGACGGTCTAGCGGGTATCCAAGAGACCCAGTACTTC.

The chain carries TRBV10-3 and TRBJ2-1; TRBD2 matches 7 bases. The CDR3 consists of 12 residues. Germline V CDR1 and CDR2: ENHRY, SYGVKD. Losses at the gene ends were 4 bases for V and 15 bases for J; bases not matched to a gene: 9. The CDR3 sequence: CAISGLREKVFF. CDR3 in DNA: TGTGCCATCAGTGGGCTGCGGGAGAAGGTGTTCTTC.

This chain uses TRBV5-1 with TRBJ2-5; maybe TRBD2 (6 bases). Germline V gene data show CDR1 as SGHRS and CDR2 as YFSETQ. The CDR3 is 16 residues long. Trimming shortened V by 2 bases and J by 4 bases, and 18 bases separated the two germline ends. The CDR3 loop reads CASSLNGNGGLETQYF. The CDR3 region has the DNA TGCGCCAGCAGCTTAAACGGGAACGGAGGGCTAGAGACCCAGTACTTC.

The V gene is TRBV7-3, the J gene TRBJ2-3, with D possibly being TRBD2 (5 bases). Trimming cost V 5 bases and J 3 bases, with 15 bases left between them. The germline V gene encodes CDR1 SGHTA and CDR2 FQGTGA. The length of the CDR3 is 15 residues. Here the CDR3 reads CASSAGRASTDTQYF. The CDR3 coding sequence is TGTGCCAGCAGCGCTGGGCGGGCCTCAACAGATACGCAGTATTTT.

V is TRBV19 and J is TRBJ1-6; 9 bases fit TRBD1. J lost 10 bases, V lost 4 bases, and 5 bases had no gene match. In germline, CDR1 is LNHDA, CDR2 SQIVND (reference sequence). The CDR3 runs to 14 residues. The CDR3 region has the DNA TGTGCCAGTAGTACCGACAGGGGGAAGTCACCCCTCCACTTT. It encodes CASSTDRGKSPLHF.

V and J are TRBV29-1 and TRBJ2-7, with D possibly TRBD2 on 6 matching bases. The V gene lost 3 bases and the J gene lost 3 bases, with 12 bases spanning the gap. This CDR3 is 13 amino acids long. The germline V gene has CDR1 SQVTM and CDR2 ANQGSEA. The CDR3 loop reads CSVDGGSLYEQYF. The CDR3 DNA reads as TGCAGCGTTGACGGGGGTAGCCTCTACGAGCAGTACTTC.

The chain employs TRBV7-2 and TRBJ1-2, with 7 bases lining up with TRBD1. Germline values: CDR1 SGHTA, CDR2 FQGNSA. This CDR3 spans 14 amino acids. The V gene end was trimmed by 6 bases and the J gene end by 8 bases; junction bases not matched to a gene: 12. The CDR3 is CASRAVQGTGGYTF. CDR3 in DNA: TGTGCCAGCAGGGCCGTACAGGGGACCGGGGGCTACACCTTC.

This clone was picked up a small number of times. The V gene is TRBV19, the J gene TRBJ2-5, with 11 bases that match TRBD2. The J segment lost 5 bases and the V segment lost 3 bases, leaving 5 bases of the junction unmatched. Germline loops: CDR1 LNHDA, CDR2 SQIVND (reference sequence). The length of the CDR3 is 15 residues. The CDR3 sequence is CASSMLTSGTETQYF. CDR3 nucleotide sequence: TGTGCCAGTAGTATGCTGACTAGCGGGACCGAGACCCAGTACTTC.

The chain employs TRBV5-1 and TRBJ2-1; perhaps D is TRBD1 or TRBD2 (6 bases each). The length of the CDR3 is 14 residues. The germline gives CDR1 SGHRS, CDR2 YFSETQ. Deletions cut 0 bases from V and 5 bases from J, with 9 bases between. The CDR3 coding sequence is TGCGCCAGCAGCTTGGCCGGGGGCGACAATGAGCAGTTCTTC. It yields the protein CASSLAGGDNEQFF.

The chain joins TRBV30 to TRBJ1-1; D may be TRBD1 (5 bases). CDR3 length: 13 amino acids. Germline-derived CDR1 and CDR2 are GTSNPN and SVGIG (reference sequence). The V and J ends lost 0 bases and 5 bases respectively, with 10 bases between them. The CDR3 DNA is TGTGCCTGGAGTGTATTCGCAGGGACTGAAGCTTTCTTT. It translates to CAWSVFAGTEAFF.

This chain links TRBV5-1 with TRBJ2-2; D not resolved. This CDR3 is 15 amino acids long. Trimming stripped 0 bases from V and 4 bases from J, with 10 bases between. The germline V gene encodes CDR1 SGHRS and CDR2 YFSETQ. Written as DNA, the CDR3 is TGCGCCAGCAGCTTGGTGGCTAGTGGCACCGGGGAGCTGTTTTTT. Translation: CASSLVASGTGELFF.

The V gene is TRBV27, the J gene TRBJ2-1; the match to TRBD1 covers 8 bases. Germline V CDR1 and CDR2: MNHEY, SMNVEV (reference sequence). The V and J ends lost 5 bases and 6 bases, in that order; junction bases with no gene match: 9. There are 15 residues in the CDR3. The CDR3 region is CASSTRDRSRNEQFF. CDR3 DNA sequence: TGTGCCAGCAGTACCCGGGACAGGTCCCGCAATGAGCAGTTCTTC.

This rearrangement joins TRBV2 to TRBJ1-5; D is ambiguous. Trimming stripped 8 bases from V and 2 bases from J, with 7 bases between. The CDR3 runs to 12 residues. Germline V lookup: CDR1 SNHLY, CDR2 FYNNEI. The CDR3 spells CASGGRNQPQHF. As DNA, the CDR3 is TGTGCCAGCGGTGGGCGCAATCAGCCCCAGCATTTT.